This TCR beta chain was recovered during a study of OX40 agonist ivuxolimab in advanced cancers. Study-wide context: An agonistic anti-OX40 (CD134) antibody, ivuxolimab, was used to treat the patients.

This CDR3 contains 14 residues. Trimming shortened V by 2 bases and J by 2 bases, and 9 bases separated the two germline ends. Germline values: CDR1 KGHSH, CDR2 LQKENI. Points from the study as a whole: Dose levels from 0.1 to 3.0 mg/kg saw CD4+ and CD8+ blood T cells expand clonally by week 6. The investigators did not determine what antigen specificity the expanded peripheral T cells had.

The table came from immunoSEQ multiplex PCR; TCRdb's copy has only in-frame clones and leaves some out. The table lists nearly 90,000 clones, 80% to 90% of them singletons, with around 1.6% in the top ten. This clone occurred once. Its antigen remains unknown. This sequence joins TRBV18 and TRBJ1-2; D is uncertain. The sequence was obtained from an adult with an advanced solid tumor such as melanoma, head and neck, liver or kidney cancer. The material sequenced was CD4+ or CD8+ T cells sorted from blood, taken in a trial of the OX40 agonist ivuxolimab. CDR3 nucleotide sequence: TGTGCCAGCTCACCAGATACGGCGAACTATGGCTACACCTTC. This translates into CASSPDTANYGYTF. Together with reference TRBV18 and TRBJ1-2, the CDR3 gives the full variable domain: NAGVMQNPRHLVRRRGQEARLRCSPMKGHSHVYWYRQLPEEGLKFMVYLQKENIIDESGMPKERFSAEFPKEGPSILRIQQVVRGDSAAYFCASSPDTANYGYTFGSGTRLTVV.